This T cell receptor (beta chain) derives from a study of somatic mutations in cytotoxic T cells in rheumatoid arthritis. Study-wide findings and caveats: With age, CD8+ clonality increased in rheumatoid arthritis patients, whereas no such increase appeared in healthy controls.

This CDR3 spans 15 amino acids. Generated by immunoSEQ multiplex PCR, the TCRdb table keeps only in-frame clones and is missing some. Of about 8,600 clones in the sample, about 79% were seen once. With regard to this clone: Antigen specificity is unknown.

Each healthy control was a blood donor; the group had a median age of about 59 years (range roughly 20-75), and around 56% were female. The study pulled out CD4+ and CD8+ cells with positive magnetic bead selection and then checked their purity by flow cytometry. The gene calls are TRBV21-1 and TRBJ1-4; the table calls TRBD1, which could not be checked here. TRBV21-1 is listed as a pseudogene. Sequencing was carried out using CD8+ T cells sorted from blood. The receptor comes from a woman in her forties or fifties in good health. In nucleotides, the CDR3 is TGTGCCAGCAGCAAAGAAGGCAGGGGGAACGAAAAACTGTTTTTT. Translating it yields CASSKEGRGNEKLFF.